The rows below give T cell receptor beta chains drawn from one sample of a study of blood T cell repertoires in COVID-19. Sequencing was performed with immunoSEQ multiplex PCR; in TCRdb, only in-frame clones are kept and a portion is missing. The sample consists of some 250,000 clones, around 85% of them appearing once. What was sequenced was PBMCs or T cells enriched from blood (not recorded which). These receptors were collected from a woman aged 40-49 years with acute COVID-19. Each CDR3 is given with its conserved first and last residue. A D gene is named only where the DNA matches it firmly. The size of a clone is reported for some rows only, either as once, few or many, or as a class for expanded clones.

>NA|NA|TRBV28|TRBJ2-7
CASRPGHITYEQYF
TGTGCCAGCAGACCGGGACACATAACCTACGAGCAGTACTTC
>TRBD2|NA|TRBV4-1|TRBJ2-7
CASSQGTSGGLRDEQYF
TGCGCCAGCAGCCAAGGGACTAGCGGAGGATTACGGGACGAGCAGTACTTC
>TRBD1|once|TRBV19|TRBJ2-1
CASSTPGQGAHIEQFF
TGTGCCAGTAGTACCCCCGGACAGGGGGCGCATATTGAGCAGTTCTTC
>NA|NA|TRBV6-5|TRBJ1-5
CASRENSNQPQHF
TGTGCCAGCAGGGAGAATAGCAATCAGCCCCAGCATTTT
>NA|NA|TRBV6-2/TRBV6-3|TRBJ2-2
CASSPGRVLTGELFF
TGTGCCAGCAGTCCCGGCAGGGTCCTCACCGGGGAGCTGTTTTTT
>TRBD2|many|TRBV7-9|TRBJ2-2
CASSFWTSGSGELFF
TGTGCCAGCAGCTTCTGGACTAGCGGGAGTGGGGAGCTGTTTTTT
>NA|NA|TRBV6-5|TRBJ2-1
CASSYQGGVGYNEQFF
TGTGCCAGCAGTTACCAGGGGGGTGTGGGGTACAATGAGCAGTTCTTC
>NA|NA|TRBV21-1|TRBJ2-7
CASSKSTGGFYEQYF
TGTGCCAGCAGTAAGTCGACAGGTGGGTTCTACGAGCAGTACTTC
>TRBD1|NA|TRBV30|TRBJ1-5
CAWKVAGGDNQPQHF
TGTGCCTGGAAGGTGGCAGGGGGAGACAATCAGCCCCAGCATTTT
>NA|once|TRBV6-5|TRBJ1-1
CASSRRGAEAFF
TGTGCCAGCAGTAGAAGAGGTGCTGAAGCTTTCTTT
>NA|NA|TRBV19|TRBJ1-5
CASSQGKGNQPQHF
TGTGCCAGTAGTCAGGGGAAGGGCAATCAGCCCCAGCATTTT
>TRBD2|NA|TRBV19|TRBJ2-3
CASSITSGSNADTQYF
TGTGCCAGTAGTATAACTAGCGGGAGCAACGCAGATACGCAGTATTTT
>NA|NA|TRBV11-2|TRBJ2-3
CASSLSRGTDTQYF
TGTGCCAGCAGCTTATCTCGGGGTACAGATACGCAGTATTTT
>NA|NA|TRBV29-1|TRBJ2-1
CSVEDGRLGGQFF
TGCAGCGTTGAAGATGGTCGATTAGGCGGGCAGTTCTTC
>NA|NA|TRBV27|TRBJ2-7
CASSLSRSYEQYF
TGTGCCAGCAGTTTATCGAGGTCCTACGAGCAGTACTTC
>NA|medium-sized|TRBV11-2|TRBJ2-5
CASSLANPGQETQYF
TGTGCCAGCAGCTTAGCCAATCCGGGCCAAGAGACCCAGTACTTC
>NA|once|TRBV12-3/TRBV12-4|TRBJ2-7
CASSHTSSEQYF
TGTGCCAGCAGCCACACTAGCTCCGAGCAGTACTTC
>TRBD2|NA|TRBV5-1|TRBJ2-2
CASSRAGLAGANTGELFF
TGCGCCAGCAGCCGTGCCGGACTAGCGGGGGCGAACACCGGGGAGCTGTTTTTT
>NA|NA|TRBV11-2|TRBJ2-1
CASSLTGVRNEQFF
TGTGCCAGCAGCTTAACGGGAGTACGAAATGAGCAGTTCTTC
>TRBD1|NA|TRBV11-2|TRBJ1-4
CASSLDREDEKLFF
TGTGCCAGCAGCCTAGACAGGGAGGATGAAAAACTGTTTTTT
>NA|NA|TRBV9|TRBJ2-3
CASSVYAGRTDTQYF
TGTGCCAGCAGCGTATATGCAGGGCGCACAGATACGCAGTATTTT
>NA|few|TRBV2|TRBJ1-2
CASSRTNYGYTF
TGTGCCAGCAGCAGGACTAACTATGGCTACACCTTC
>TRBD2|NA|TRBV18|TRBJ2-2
CASSPPTSGNTGELFF
TGTGCCAGCTCACCCCCTACTAGCGGGAACACCGGGGAGCTGTTTTTT
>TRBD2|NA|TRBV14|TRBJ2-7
CASSQWSGGPLAYEQYF
TGTGCCAGCAGCCAATGGTCGGGAGGCCCACTCGCTTACGAGCAGTACTTC
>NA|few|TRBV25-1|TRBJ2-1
CASRSFDINNEQFF
TGTGCCAGCAGATCCTTTGACATAAACAATGAGCAGTTCTTC
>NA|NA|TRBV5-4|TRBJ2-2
CASSYWTAANTGELFF
TGTGCCAGCAGCTACTGGACTGCCGCGAACACCGGGGAGCTGTTTTTT
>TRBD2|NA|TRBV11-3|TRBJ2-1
CASSSIAGVGLHNEQFF
TGTGCCAGCAGCTCCATAGCGGGAGTGGGGCTACACAATGAGCAGTTCTTC
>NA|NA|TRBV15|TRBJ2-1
CATSSRGLEYNEQFF
TGTGCCACCTCGAGTAGGGGACTCGAATACAATGAGCAGTTCTTC
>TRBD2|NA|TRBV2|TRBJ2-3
CASSEFEGGPGTQYF
TGTGCCAGCAGTGAATTCGAGGGAGGGCCGGGTACGCAGTATTTT
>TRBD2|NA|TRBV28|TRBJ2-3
CASSFLLAGEGSIVTQYF
TGTGCCAGCAGTTTTCTACTAGCGGGAGAGGGGTCTATTGTTACGCAGTATTTT
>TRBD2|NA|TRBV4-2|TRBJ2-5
CASSQTTSGAQETQYF
TGTGCCAGCAGCCAGACGACTAGCGGAGCCCAAGAGACCCAGTACTTC
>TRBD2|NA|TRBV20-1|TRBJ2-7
CSASGLAGVSYEQYF
TGCAGTGCTAGTGGACTAGCGGGAGTCTCCTACGAGCAGTACTTC
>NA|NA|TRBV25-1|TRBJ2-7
CASSKEDWTYEQYF
TGTGCCAGCAGTAAGGAGGACTGGACCTACGAGCAGTACTTC
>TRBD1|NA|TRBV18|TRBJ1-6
CASSPSGTGDSPLHF
TGTGCCAGCTCACCCTCCGGGACAGGGGATTCACCCCTCCACTTT
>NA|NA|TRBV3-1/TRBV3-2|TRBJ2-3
CASSPVGESTDTQYF
TGTGCCAGCAGCCCCGTTGGGGAGTCGACAGATACGCAGTATTTT
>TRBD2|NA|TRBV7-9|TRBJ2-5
CASSFAALAGVETQYF
TGTGCCAGCAGCTTCGCGGCGCTAGCGGGAGTAGAGACCCAGTACTTC
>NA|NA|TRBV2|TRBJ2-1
CASSDVAEGDDNEQFF
TGTGCCAGCAGTGACGTAGCGGAGGGAGACGACAATGAGCAGTTCTTC
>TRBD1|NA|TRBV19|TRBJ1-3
CASSPDRGWENTIYF
TGTGCCAGTAGTCCGGACAGGGGGTGGGAAAACACCATATATTTT
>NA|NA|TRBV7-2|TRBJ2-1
CASSSGGRGWDEQFF
TGTGCCAGCAGCTCAGGTGGCCGGGGGTGGGATGAGCAGTTCTTC
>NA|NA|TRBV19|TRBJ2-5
CASSIYQGGETQYF
TGTGCCAGTAGTATATACCAGGGGGGAGAGACCCAGTACTTC
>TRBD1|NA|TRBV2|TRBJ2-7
CASRPIRTGSEQYF
TGTGCCAGCAGGCCTATACGGACAGGGAGCGAGCAGTACTTC
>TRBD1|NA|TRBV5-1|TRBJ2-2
CASSLAGTGGPGELFF
TGCGCCAGCAGCTTGGCCGGGACAGGCGGCCCCGGGGAGCTGTTTTTT
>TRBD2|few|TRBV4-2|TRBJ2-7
CASSQAGGSYEQYF
TGTGCCAGCAGCCAAGCGGGAGGGTCCTACGAGCAGTACTTC
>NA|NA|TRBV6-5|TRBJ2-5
CASSRPTGPGTQYF
TGTGCCAGCAGTCGCCCCACAGGGCCGGGGACCCAGTACTTC
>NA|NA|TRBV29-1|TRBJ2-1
CSVRADTYNEQFF
TGCAGCGTCCGCGCGGATACTTACAATGAGCAGTTCTTC
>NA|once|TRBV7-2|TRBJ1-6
CASSLSADSPLHF
TGTGCCAGCAGCTTATCGGCGGATTCACCCCTCCACTTT
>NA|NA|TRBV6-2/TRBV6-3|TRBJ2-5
CASSYPPLETQYF
TGTGCCAGCAGTTACCCCCCTTTAGAGACCCAGTACTTC
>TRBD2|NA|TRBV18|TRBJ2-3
CASSPDGGSRTDTQYF
TGTGCCAGCTCACCTGATGGCGGGAGTCGGACAGATACGCAGTATTTT
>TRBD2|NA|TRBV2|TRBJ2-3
CASSAVGRVADTQYF
TGTGCCAGCAGTGCGGTCGGGAGGGTCGCAGATACGCAGTATTTT
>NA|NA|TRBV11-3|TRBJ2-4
CASSHPGDIQYF
TGTGCCAGCAGCCACCCCGGGGACATTCAGTACTTC
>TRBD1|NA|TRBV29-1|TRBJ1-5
CSVAKEGAGQPQHF
TGCAGCGTTGCAAAGGAGGGGGCCGGTCAGCCCCAGCATTTT